What follows is one T cell receptor beta chain and its context. The antigen is undetermined. The CDR3 is 16 amino acids. V shed 4 bases and J 4 bases; nucleotides not matched to a gene: 10. Germline CDR1 SGHRS, CDR2 YFSETQ. The method was immunoSEQ multiplex PCR; TCRdb's version includes in-frame clones alone and lacks a portion of them. The sample lists over 150,000 clones, roughly 87% occurring once. These data are taken from a study of T cell responses to AZD1222 COVID-19 vaccine. Study-level findings and limits: Sampling captured repertoires only after the peak T cell response.

The sequence came from an adult in good health. Sample: peripheral blood, taken on day 0 of AZD1222 vaccination. The chain uses TRBV5-1 and TRBJ2-7; 11 nucleotides agree with TRBD2. CDR3 nucleotides: TGCGCCAGCAGCCCCTTAGAGCTAGCGGGAGGTTACGAGCAGTACTTC. Its translation: CASSPLELAGGYEQYF.